Sequencing of this TCR beta chain was carried out in a study of blood T cell repertoires in COVID-19. Turning to the study itself: PBMCs, B-cell-depleted T cells, or T cells were the source of the cDNA or gDNA that made up the material.

Enrolled through a virtual design, the participants were between about 18 and 100 years of age and came from about two dozen US areas. Sequenced by immunoSEQ multiplex PCR; TCRdb stores in-frame clones only, minus some. The sample contains 240,000 or so clones, approximately 90% of which appear only once. This CDR3 is built from 13 residues. V shed 3 bases and J shed 7 bases, with 10 bases lying between them. The V gene's germline CDR1 is KGHSH and CDR2 LQKENI. Sequenced sample: PBMCs or T cells enriched from blood (not recorded which). This chain links TRBV18 with TRBJ1-5, with a possible D match to TRBD1 (5 bases). The clonotype was recovered from a man over 45 who had been exposed to COVID-19. The chain's CDR3 is CASSPQGLQPQHF. The CDR3 DNA reads TGTGCCAGCTCACCCCAGGGTTTACAGCCCCAGCATTTT.